This T cell receptor beta chain is from a study of a mutant IDH1 vaccine in newly diagnosed glioma. The sample's time point: week 11, during vaccination. It was 300 ug of mutant IDH1 20-mer peptide that made up each vaccine dose, given with topical imiquimod. With 8 bases clipped from V and 8 bases from J, the junction kept 10 bases outside the gene matches. Looked up from germline, CDR1 is MNHNS and CDR2 is SASEGT. CDR3 length: 14 residues. The sample holds a few counts of this clone. Its antigen is unidentified. Measured with immunoSEQ multiplex PCR; TCRdb has only the in-frame clones, and not every one. The repertoire holds around 120,000 clones, with roughly 77% as singletons.

The receptor was derived from a man aged 40-49 years with glioma. The rearrangement joins TRBV6-1 to TRBJ1-4, with 8 bases that match TRBD1. The starting material was PBMCs, obtained from a glioma patient whose treatment included an IDH1 peptide vaccine. DNA for the CDR3: TGTGCCAGCCGACAGGGGCTGTTTGAAGAAAAACTGTTTTTT. Translated, it gives CASRQGLFEEKLFF.